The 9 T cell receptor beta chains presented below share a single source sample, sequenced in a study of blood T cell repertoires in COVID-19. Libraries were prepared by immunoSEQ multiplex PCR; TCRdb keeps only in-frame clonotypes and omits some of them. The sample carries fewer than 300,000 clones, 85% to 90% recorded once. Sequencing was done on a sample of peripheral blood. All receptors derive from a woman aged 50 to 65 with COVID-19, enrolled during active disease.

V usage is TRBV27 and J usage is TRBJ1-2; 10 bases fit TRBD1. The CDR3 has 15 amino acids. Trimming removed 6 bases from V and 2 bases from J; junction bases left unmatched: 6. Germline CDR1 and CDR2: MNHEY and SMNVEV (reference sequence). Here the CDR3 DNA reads TGTGCCAGCAGATATGGGACAGGGGCGAACTATGGCTACACCTTC. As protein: CASRYGTGANYGYTF.

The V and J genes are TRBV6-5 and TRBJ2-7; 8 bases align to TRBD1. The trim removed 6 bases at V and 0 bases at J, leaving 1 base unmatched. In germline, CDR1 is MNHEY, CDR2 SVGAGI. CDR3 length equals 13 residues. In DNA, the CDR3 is TGTGCCAGCAGGGGACAGGCCTCCTACGAGCAGTACTTC. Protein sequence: CASRGQASYEQYF.

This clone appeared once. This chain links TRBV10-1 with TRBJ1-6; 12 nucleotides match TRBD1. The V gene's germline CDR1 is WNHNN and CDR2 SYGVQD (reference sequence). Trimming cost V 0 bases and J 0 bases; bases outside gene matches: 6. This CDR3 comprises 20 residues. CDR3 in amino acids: CASSESTGTGGFSYNSPLHF. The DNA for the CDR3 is TGCGCCAGCAGTGAGTCCACCGGGACAGGGGGCTTCTCCTATAATTCACCCCTCCACTTT.

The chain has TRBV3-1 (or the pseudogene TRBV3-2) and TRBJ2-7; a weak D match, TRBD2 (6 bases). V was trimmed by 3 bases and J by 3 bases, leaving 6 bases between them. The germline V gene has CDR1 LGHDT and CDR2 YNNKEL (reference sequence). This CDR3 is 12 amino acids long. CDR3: CASSQTSYEQYF. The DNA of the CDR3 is TGTGCCAGCAGCCAGACTAGCTACGAGCAGTACTTC.

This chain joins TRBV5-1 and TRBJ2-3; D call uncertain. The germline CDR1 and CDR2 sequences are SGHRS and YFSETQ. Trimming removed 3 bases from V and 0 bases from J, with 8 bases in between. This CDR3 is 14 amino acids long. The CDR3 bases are TGCGCCAGCAGCTCCAGATCTAGCACAGATACGCAGTATTTT. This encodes CASSSRSSTDTQYF.

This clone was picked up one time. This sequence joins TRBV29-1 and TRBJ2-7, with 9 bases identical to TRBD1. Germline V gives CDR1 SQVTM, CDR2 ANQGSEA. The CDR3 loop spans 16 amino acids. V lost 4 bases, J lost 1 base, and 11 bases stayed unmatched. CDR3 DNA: TGCAGCGTTGGTTACCGGGGGACAGGGCCATCCTACGAGCAGTACTTC. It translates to CSVGYRGTGPSYEQYF.

Written as DNA, the CDR3 is TGCGCCAGCAGCCAAGATATAGGAACAGGGCGGAACTACGAGCAGTACTTC. Translation: CASSQDIGTGRNYEQYF. The rearrangement links TRBV4-3 to TRBJ2-7; tentative D call: TRBD1 (6 bases). V was pared by 0 bases and J by 3 bases, with 18 bases between. Germline V gene data show CDR1 as LGHNA and CDR2 as YSLEER. The CDR3 loop spans 17 amino acids.

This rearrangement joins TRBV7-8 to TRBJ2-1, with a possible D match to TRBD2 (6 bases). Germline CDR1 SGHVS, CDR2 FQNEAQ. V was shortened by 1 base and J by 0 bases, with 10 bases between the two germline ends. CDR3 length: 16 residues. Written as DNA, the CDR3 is TGTGCCAGCAGCTTAGTGCCAGCGGGCTCCTACAATGAGCAGTTCTTC. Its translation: CASSLVPAGSYNEQFF. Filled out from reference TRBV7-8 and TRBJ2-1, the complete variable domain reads GAGVSQSPRYKVAKRGQDVALRCDPISGHVSLFWYQQALGQGPEFLTYFQNEAQLDKSGLPSDRFFAERPEGSVSTLKIQRTQQEDSAVYLCASSLVPAGSYNEQFFGPGTRLTVL.

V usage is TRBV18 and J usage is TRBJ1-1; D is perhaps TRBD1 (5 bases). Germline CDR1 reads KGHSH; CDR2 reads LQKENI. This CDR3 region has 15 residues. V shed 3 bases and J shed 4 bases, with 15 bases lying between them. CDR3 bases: TGTGCCAGCTCACCCCCTAGGGCGCAGGGCACTGAAGCTTTCTTT. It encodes CASSPPRAQGTEAFF.